A selection of T cell receptor beta chains follows, all from one sample in a study of cytomegalovirus exposure and HLA in healthy donors. Using immunoSEQ multiplex PCR, the repertoire was profiled, and TCRdb retains in-frame clones only, with some absent. Of approximately 74,000 clones listed, roughly 63% are singletons. Material for sequencing was PBMCs. The receptors stem from a young man in good health and CMV-seropositive. Both conserved end residues are trimmed from each CDR3.

TRBV4-1	TRBJ1-1	ASSQGDRGWNTEAF
TRBV7-8	TRBJ1-4	ASSLGTGGGEKLF
TRBV28	TRBJ2-5	ASRLRGRQETQY
TRBV7-2	TRBJ2-3	ASSLSSGRSTDTQY
TRBV28	TRBJ2-5	ASSLFGRGAETQY
TRBV7-6	TRBJ1-1	ASSMLTGSEAF
TRBV30	TRBJ1-2	AWSLQSGGYT
TRBV5-8	TRBJ2-1	ASSLTSGAYNEQF
TRBV13	TRBJ1-6	ASSQWDKGYNSPLH
TRBV5-6	TRBJ1-6	ATLAGPYNSPLH
TRBV5-6	TRBJ2-5	ASSLVTRLGETQY
TRBV2	TRBJ1-2	ASRARTDGYT
TRBV6-1	TRBJ2-7	ASRTGTGSSYEQY
TRBV6-5	TRBJ2-7	ASSWGLAGVGEQY
TRBV5-1	TRBJ1-4	ASTLGGTGEKLF
TRBV6-1	TRBJ2-7	ASSAGGGYEQY
TRBV10-2	TRBJ2-3	ASSDDRVGTDTQY
TRBV2	TRBJ2-7	ASSDAGQGSDEQY
TRBV4-2	TRBJ2-7	ASSQGFGLEGYEQY
TRBV7-3	TRBJ1-1	ASSLSGGAMNTEAF
TRBV28	TRBJ2-3	ASRGRVGRSTDTQY
TRBV27	TRBJ2-1	ASSFLAASGSYYNEQF
TRBV11-2	TRBJ2-7	ASSLGVQY
TRBV13	TRBJ2-1	ASSSNLGGSGRGSYNEQF
TRBV19	TRBJ2-5	ASTGTGLETQY
TRBV6-5	TRBJ2-1	ASSYRGRNDEQF
TRBV27	TRBJ2-3	ASSLRVPDTQY
TRBV7-3	TRBJ2-2	ASSPSGTPNTGELF
TRBV7-9	TRBJ2-1	ASSLGTYNEQF
TRBV28	TRBJ1-2	ASSLSSGRARGNGYT
TRBV11-2	TRBJ2-3	ASSFARGGADTQY
TRBV2	TRBJ1-2	ASSEQGAVGYT
TRBV21-1	TRBJ2-4	ASSKRWREWVKNIQY
TRBV29-1	TRBJ2-2	SVMGQGARGELF
TRBV5-4	TRBJ2-3	ASRYSGEDTQY
TRBV28	TRBJ2-3	ASKISVEAGTTDTQY
TRBV2	TRBJ2-1	ASSEAGGRAFNEQF
TRBV7-3	TRBJ1-2	ASSSYRGQGHT
TRBV4-3	TRBJ2-7	ASSQGGPFSYEQY
TRBV7-9	TRBJ2-7	ASSPTSDEQY
TRBV9	TRBJ2-5	ASSERDRVRFLGETQY
TRBV2	TRBJ2-7	ASSRDSSSYEQY
TRBV11-3	TRBJ2-5	ASSPGGRGQETQY
TRBV4-1	TRBJ1-2	ASSPEGGFGDGYT
TRBV9	TRBJ2-1	ASSVAVQSHNEQF
TRBV7-6	TRBJ1-1	ASSFGENTEAF
TRBV7-3	TRBJ1-3	ASSLWGSRGNTIY
TRBV29-1	TRBJ2-1	SVDASRVDEQF
TRBV4-2	TRBJ2-2	ASSQESSNTGELF
TRBV19	TRBJ1-5	ASSMFSRNQPQH
TRBV7-7	TRBJ1-1	ASSPDRVTEAF
TRBV7-9	TRBJ2-1	ASSPPHRTRQGQNEQF
TRBV27	TRBJ1-1	ASSWGERTEAF
TRBV9	TRBJ1-2	ASRSSGGTGDYGYT
TRBV2	TRBJ1-2	ASSEFFGYT
TRBV25-1	TRBJ2-7	ASSGAGPYEQY
TRBV7-9	TRBJ1-2	ASSIRDTDYGYT